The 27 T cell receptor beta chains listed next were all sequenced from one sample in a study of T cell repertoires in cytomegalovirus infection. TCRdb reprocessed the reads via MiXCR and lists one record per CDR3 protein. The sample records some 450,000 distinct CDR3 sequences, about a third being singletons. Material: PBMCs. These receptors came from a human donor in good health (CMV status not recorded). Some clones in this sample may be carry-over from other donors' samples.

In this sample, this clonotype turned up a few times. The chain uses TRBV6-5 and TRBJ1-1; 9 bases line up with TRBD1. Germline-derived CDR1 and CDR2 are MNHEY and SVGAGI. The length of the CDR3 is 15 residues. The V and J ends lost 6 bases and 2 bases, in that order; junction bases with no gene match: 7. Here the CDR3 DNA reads TGTGCCAGCAGCCGCCGGACAGGGGACAACACTGAAGCTTTCTTT. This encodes CASSRRTGDNTEAFF.

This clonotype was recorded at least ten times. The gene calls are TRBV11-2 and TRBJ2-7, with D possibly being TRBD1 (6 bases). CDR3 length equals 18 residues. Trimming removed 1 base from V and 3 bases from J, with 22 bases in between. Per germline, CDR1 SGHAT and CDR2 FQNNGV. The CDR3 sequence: CASSLGIRDTRRHYEQYF. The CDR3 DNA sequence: TGTGCCAGCAGCTTAGGGATCCGGGACACCCGACGACACTACGAGCAGTACTTC.

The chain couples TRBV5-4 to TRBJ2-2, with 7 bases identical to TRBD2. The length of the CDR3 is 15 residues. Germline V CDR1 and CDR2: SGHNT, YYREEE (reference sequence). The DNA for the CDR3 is TGTCTCACCGAGCGGGGCAGTACGAACACCGGGGAGCTGTTTTTT. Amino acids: CLTERGSTNTGELFF.

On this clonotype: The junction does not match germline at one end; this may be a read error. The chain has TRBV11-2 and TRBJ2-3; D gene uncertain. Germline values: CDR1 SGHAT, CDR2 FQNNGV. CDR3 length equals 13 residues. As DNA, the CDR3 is TGTGCCAGCACTATCGCATATGTGTATACGAAGTATTTT. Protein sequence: CASTIAYVYTKYF.

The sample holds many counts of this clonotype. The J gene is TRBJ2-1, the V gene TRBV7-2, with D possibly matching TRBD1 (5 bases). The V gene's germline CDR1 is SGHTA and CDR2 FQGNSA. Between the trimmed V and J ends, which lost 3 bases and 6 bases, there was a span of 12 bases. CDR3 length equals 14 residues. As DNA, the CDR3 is TGTGCCAGCAGCTTTTTAACAGGTATCAATGAGCAGTTCTTC. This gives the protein CASSFLTGINEQFF.

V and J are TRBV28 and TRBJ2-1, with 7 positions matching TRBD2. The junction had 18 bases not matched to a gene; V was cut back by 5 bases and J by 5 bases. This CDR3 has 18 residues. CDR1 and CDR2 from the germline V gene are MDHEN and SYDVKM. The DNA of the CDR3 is TGTGCCAGCAGTCCCCGAACGCTAGCGGCGGTCCCCGACAATGAGCAGTTCTTC. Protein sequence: CASSPRTLAAVPDNEQFF.

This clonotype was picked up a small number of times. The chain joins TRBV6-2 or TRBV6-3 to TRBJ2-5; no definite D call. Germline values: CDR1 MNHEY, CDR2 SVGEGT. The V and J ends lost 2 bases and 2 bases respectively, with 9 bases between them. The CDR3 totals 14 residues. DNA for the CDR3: TGTGCCAGCAGTTACGAGTCTGTACAAGAGACCCAGTACTTC. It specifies CASSYESVQETQYF.

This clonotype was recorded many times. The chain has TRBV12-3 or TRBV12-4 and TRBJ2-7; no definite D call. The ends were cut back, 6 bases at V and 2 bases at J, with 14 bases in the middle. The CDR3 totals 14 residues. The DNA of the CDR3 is TGTGCCAGCAGCCTGACTGATAGGGCCTACGAGCAGTACTTC. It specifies CASSLTDRAYEQYF.

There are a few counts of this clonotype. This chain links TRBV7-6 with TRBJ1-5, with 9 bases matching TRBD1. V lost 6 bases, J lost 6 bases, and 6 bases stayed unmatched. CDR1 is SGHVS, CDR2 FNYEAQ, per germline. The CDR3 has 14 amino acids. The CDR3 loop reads CASSPDRGVQPQHF. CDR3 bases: TGTGCCAGCAGTCCGGACAGGGGAGTTCAGCCCCAGCATTTT.

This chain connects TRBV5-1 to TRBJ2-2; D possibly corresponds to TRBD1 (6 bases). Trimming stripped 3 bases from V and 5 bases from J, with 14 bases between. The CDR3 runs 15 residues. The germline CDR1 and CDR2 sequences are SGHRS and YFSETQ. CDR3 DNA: TGCGCCAGCAGCTCCGGGACACGCGGAACCGGGGAGCTGTTTTTT. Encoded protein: CASSSGTRGTGELFF.

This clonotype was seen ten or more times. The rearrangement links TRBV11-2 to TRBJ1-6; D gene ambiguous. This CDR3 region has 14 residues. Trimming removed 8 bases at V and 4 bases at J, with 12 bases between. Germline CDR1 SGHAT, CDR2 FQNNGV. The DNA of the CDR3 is TGTGCCAGCGCAGACATGGGTTATAATTCACCCCTCCACTTT. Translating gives CASADMGYNSPLHF.

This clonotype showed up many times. The CDR3 protein is CASSRDRATLYGYTF. The CDR3 DNA reads as TGTGCCAGCAGCCGGGACAGGGCCACTCTCTATGGCTACACCTTC. The chain combines TRBV11-2 with TRBJ1-2; 9 bases map to TRBD1. After removal of 5 bases from V and 4 bases from J, the junction contained 8 bases not matched to a gene. CDR1 is SGHAT, CDR2 FQNNGV, per germline. The CDR3 runs to 15 residues.

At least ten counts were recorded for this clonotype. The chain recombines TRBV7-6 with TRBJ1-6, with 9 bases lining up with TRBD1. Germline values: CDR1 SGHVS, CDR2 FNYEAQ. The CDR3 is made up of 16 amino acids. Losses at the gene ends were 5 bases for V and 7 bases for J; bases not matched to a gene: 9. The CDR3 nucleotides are TGTGCCAGCAGCCGAGGTCCCGGACAGGGGAATTCACCCCTCCACTTT. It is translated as CASSRGPGQGNSPLHF. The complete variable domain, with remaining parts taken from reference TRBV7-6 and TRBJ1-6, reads GAGVSQSPRYKVTKRGQDVALRCDPISGHVSLYWYRQALGQGPEFLTYFNYEAQQDKSGLPNDRFSAERPEGSISTLTIQRTEQRDSAMYRCASSRGPGQGNSPLHFGNGTRLTVT.

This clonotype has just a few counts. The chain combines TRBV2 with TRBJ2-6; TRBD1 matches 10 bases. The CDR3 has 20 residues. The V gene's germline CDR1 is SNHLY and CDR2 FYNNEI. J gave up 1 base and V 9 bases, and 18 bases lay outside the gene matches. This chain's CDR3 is CASLSSAPRDRGSGANVLTF. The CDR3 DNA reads TGTGCCAGTTTAAGTTCGGCCCCCCGGGACAGGGGATCTGGGGCCAACGTCCTGACTTTC.

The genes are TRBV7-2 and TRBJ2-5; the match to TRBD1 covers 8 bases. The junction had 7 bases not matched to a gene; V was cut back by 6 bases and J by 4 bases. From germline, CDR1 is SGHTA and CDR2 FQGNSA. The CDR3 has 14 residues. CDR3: CASSPDRVRETQYF. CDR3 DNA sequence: TGTGCCAGCAGTCCGGACAGGGTGAGAGAGACCCAGTACTTC.

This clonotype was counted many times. CDR3 coding DNA: TGTGCCAGCCATCAGGACGGATCCTACGAGCAGTACTTC. Translating it yields CASHQDGSYEQYF. This chain joins TRBV7-8 and TRBJ2-7; no reliable D call. There are 13 residues in the CDR3. Per the germline V gene, CDR1 is SGHVS and CDR2 is FQNEAQ. Between the trimmed V and J ends, which lost 8 bases and 1 base, there was a span of 12 bases.

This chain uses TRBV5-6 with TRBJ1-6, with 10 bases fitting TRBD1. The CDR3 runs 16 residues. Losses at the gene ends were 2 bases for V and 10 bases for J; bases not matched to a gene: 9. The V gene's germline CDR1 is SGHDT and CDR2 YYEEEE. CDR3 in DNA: TGTGCCAGCAGCTTATGGCCGGGACAGGGGTTGTCACCCCTCCACTTT. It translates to CASSLWPGQGLSPLHF.

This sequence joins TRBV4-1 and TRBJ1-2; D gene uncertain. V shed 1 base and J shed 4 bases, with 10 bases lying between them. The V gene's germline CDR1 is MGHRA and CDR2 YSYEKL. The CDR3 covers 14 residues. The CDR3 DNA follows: TGCGCCAGCAGCCAAGCTATCCCAGGCTATGGCTACACCTTC. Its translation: CASSQAIPGYGYTF.

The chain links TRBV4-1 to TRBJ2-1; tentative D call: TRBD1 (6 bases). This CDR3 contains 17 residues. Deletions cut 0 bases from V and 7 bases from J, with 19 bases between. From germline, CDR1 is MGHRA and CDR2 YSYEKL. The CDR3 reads CASSQDQGTNLFNEQFF. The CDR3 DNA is TGCGCCAGCAGCCAAGATCAGGGGACCAACCTTTTTAATGAGCAGTTCTTC.

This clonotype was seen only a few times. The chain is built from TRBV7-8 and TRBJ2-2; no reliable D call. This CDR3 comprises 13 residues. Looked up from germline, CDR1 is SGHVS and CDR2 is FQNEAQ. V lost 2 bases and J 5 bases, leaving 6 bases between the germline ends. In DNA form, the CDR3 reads TGTGCCAGCAGCTTAAAGCAGACCGGGGAGCTGTTTTTT. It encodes CASSLKQTGELFF. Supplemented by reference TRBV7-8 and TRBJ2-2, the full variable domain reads GAGVSQSPRYKVAKRGQDVALRCDPISGHVSLFWYQQALGQGPEFLTYFQNEAQLDKSGLPSDRFFAERPEGSVSTLKIQRTQQEDSAVYLCASSLKQTGELFFGEGSRLTVL.

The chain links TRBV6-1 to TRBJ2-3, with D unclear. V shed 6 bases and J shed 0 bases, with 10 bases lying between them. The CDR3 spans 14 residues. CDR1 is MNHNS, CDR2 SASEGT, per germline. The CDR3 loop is CASRVTLSTDTQYF. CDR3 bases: TGTGCCAGCAGGGTAACGCTAAGCACAGATACGCAGTATTTT.

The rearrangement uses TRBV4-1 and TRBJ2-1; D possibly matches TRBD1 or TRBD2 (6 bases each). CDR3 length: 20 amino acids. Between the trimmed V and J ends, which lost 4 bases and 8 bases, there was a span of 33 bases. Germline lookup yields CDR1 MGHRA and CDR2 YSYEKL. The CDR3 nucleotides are TGCGCCAGCAGCCGAGGGGGGAGTTCATTTCCGGGATCCCGGGCAGATGAGCAGTTCTTC. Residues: CASSRGGSSFPGSRADEQFF.

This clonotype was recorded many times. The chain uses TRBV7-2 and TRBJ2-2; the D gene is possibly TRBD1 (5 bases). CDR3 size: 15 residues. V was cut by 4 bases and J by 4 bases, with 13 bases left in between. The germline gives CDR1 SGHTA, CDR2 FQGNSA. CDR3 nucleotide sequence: TGTGCCAGCAGCTCTCACGCCCAGGGCACCGGGGAGCTGTTTTTT. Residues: CASSSHAQGTGELFF.

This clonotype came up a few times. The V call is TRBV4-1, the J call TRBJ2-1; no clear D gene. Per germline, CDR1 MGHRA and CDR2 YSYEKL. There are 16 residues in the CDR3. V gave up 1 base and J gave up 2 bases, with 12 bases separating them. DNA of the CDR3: TGCGCCAGCAGCCAAGTCCGCTTTCTTCCCTACAATGAGCAGTTCTTC. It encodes CASSQVRFLPYNEQFF.

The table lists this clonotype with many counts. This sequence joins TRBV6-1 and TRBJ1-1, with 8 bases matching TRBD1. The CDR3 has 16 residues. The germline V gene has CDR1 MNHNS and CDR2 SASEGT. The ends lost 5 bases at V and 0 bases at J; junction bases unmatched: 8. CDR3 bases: TGTGCCAGCAGTTCCCCAGGGGGCGGGATGAACACTGAAGCTTTCTTT. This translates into CASSSPGGGMNTEAFF.

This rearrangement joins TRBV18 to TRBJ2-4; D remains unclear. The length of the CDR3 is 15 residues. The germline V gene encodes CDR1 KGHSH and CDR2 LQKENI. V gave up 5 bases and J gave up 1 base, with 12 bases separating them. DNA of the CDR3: TGTGCCAGCTCAACCGATTCTGGGGCCAAAAACATTCAGTACTTC. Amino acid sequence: CASSTDSGAKNIQYF.

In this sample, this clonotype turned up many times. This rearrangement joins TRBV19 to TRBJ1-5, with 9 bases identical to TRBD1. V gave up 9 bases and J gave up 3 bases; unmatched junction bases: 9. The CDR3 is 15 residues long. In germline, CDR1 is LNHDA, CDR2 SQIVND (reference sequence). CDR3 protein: CASHGQGKYNQPQHF. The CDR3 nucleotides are TGTGCCAGCCACGGACAGGGGAAATACAATCAGCCCCAGCATTTT.